Listed here are 9 T cell receptor beta chains from one sample, sequenced in a study of T-cell reconstitution after alpha-beta-depleted transplantation in children. The TCRbeta library was prepared with unique molecular identifiers. TCRdb fed the PCR reads into MiXCR, producing one record per CDR3 protein. The sample has hundreds of thousands of distinct CDR3 sequences, roughly a tenth seen once. The sequencing used PBMCs from the stem cell graft donor, collected from the stem cell graft. These receptor sequences come from a human donor who donated a stem cell graft to a child with acute myeloid leukemia.

The sample holds many counts of this clonotype. The rearrangement uses TRBV6-6 and TRBJ2-3; 7 bases match TRBD2. Germline trimming cut 6 bases from V and 4 bases from J; bases unmatched to any gene: 4. CDR1 MNHNY and CDR2 SVGAGI come from the germline V gene (reference sequence). CDR3 length: 13 amino acids. The CDR3 nucleotides are TGTGCCAGCAGCCTACTAGCGTCAGATACGCAGTATTTT. Its translation: CASSLLASDTQYF.

This chain links TRBV24-1 with TRBJ2-5, with 10 bases matching TRBD1. The CDR3 has 14 amino acids. The V segment lost 5 bases and the J segment 5 bases; nucleotides outside the gene matches: 4. CDR1 is KGHDR and CDR2 is SFDVKD in the germline V gene. CDR3 sequence: CATSAQTGGETQYF. The CDR3 DNA reads as TGTGCCACCAGTGCGCAGACAGGGGGCGAGACCCAGTACTTC.

This clonotype was counted between two and nine times. The gene calls are TRBV5-5 and TRBJ2-1; TRBD1 matches at 7 bases. Germline CDR1 reads SGHKS; CDR2 reads YYEKEE (reference sequence). The V and J ends lost 4 bases and 2 bases, in that order; junction bases with no gene match: 6. There are 15 residues in the CDR3. The CDR3 loop reads CASSGRDRAYNEQFF. Written as DNA, the CDR3 is TGTGCCAGCAGCGGCCGGGACAGAGCCTACAATGAGCAGTTCTTC.

This clonotype was seen many times. The V and J genes are TRBV12-3 or TRBV12-4 and TRBJ2-3; TRBD2 matches 13 bases. The V and J ends lost 4 bases and 2 bases, in that order; junction bases with no gene match: 3. CDR3 length: 16 amino acids. The CDR3 sequence: CASSYGLAGVTDTQYF. The CDR3 DNA is TGTGCCAGCAGTTACGGACTAGCGGGAGTCACAGATACGCAGTATTTT.

The chain is built from TRBV18 and TRBJ2-5; 7 bases match TRBD1. CDR1 and CDR2 (germline): KGHSH, LQKENI. This CDR3 has 14 amino acids. Trimming removed 3 bases from V and 5 bases from J; junction bases left unmatched: 6. The CDR3 DNA reads TGTGCCAGCTCACCGGGACAGCTTGGCGAGACCCAGTACTTC. Translating it yields CASSPGQLGETQYF.

V usage is TRBV20-1 and J usage is TRBJ2-5; 8 bases are shared with TRBD2. The junction had 12 bases not matched to a gene; V was cut back by 1 base and J by 5 bases. CDR1 is DFQATT, CDR2 SNEGSKA, per germline (reference sequence). This CDR3 contains 16 residues. The DNA for the CDR3 is TGCAGTGCTAGAGGAGCGACTAGCGCCGGGGGGGAGACCCAGTACTTC. Its translation is CSARGATSAGGETQYF.

The chain uses TRBV5-1 and TRBJ2-1; 9 bases map to TRBD1. The CDR3 is made up of 15 amino acids. The V and J ends lost 4 bases and 8 bases, in that order; junction bases with no gene match: 10. CDR1 and CDR2 from the germline V gene are SGHRS and YFSETQ. The DNA for the CDR3 is TGCGCCAGCAGCGCCGGGGACAGGGAATTGGATGAGCAGTTCTTC. This sequence encodes CASSAGDRELDEQFF.

This clonotype was seen only a few times. The chain employs TRBV27 and TRBJ2-1; no definite D call. The V end lost 2 bases, the J end lost 10 bases, and 18 bases lay between the germline ends. Germline V gene data show CDR1 as MNHEY and CDR2 as SMNVEV (reference sequence). The CDR3 sequence is 15 residues long. This CDR3 reads CASSLPQDAGREQFF. CDR3 coding DNA: TGTGCCAGCAGTTTACCCCAGGACGCAGGAAGGGAGCAGTTCTTC.

This clonotype has at least ten counts. The gene calls are TRBV12-3 or TRBV12-4 and TRBJ2-3; D may be TRBD1 (5 bases). There are 17 residues in the CDR3. The V and J ends lost 5 bases and 2 bases respectively, with 20 bases between them. Here the CDR3 DNA reads TGTGCCAGCAGTCCGACGAAAGGGCAGGGCCTCACAGATACGCAGTATTTT. Its protein is CASSPTKGQGLTDTQYF.